The present entry profiles one T cell receptor (beta chain) with its context. Profiling relied on immunoSEQ multiplex PCR, and the TCRdb table lists in-frame clones only, not all of them. The sample includes some 240,000 clones, approximately 82% of them seen just once. The data stem from a study of blood T cell repertoires in COVID-19. Study-level background: The study drew acute and convalescent COVID-19 samples from the United States, Italy and Spain. The analysed material was cDNA or gDNA that came from T cells, B-cell-depleted T cells, or PBMCs.

CDR1 is MNHNS, CDR2 SASEGT, per germline. V lost 1 base and J 3 bases, leaving 12 bases between the germline ends. The CDR3 is made up of 16 amino acids. The sequenced sample was peripheral blood. This clonotype originated in a woman aged 40 to 49 who had recovered from COVID-19. The rearrangement links TRBV6-1 to TRBJ2-2; D is unclear. CDR3 sequence reads: CASSEGYQDYTGELFF. The CDR3 bases are TGTGCCAGCAGTGAAGGGTACCAGGATTACACCGGGGAGCTGTTTTTT.